The 32 T cell receptor beta chains below come from one sample, sequenced in a study of cytomegalovirus exposure and HLA in healthy donors. Amplification used 60 Vbeta primers and 13 Jbeta primers. The method was immunoSEQ multiplex PCR; TCRdb's version includes in-frame clones alone and lacks a portion of them. The sample has some 190,000 clones; approximately 86% are singletons. Sequences were obtained from PBMCs. The receptors here all came from a woman younger than 45 in good health and CMV-seronegative.

The V and J genes are TRBV5-1 and TRBJ2-1; the D gene is possibly TRBD1 (6 bases). V lost 2 bases, J lost 8 bases, and 11 bases lay in between. Germline V gene data show CDR1 as SGHRS and CDR2 as YFSETQ. This CDR3 contains 13 residues. The CDR3 nucleotides read TGCGCCAGCAGCTTAGGACAGCAGGATGAGCAGTTCTTC. Protein product: CASSLGQQDEQFF.

This rearrangement joins TRBV11-2 to TRBJ2-1; no firm D call. Trimming took 8 bases from V and 0 from J, leaving 8 bases between them. Germline assignment: CDR1 SGHAT and CDR2 FQNNGV. The CDR3 runs 13 residues. The CDR3 is CASRGGSYNEQFF. Written as DNA, the CDR3 is TGTGCCAGCCGCGGTGGCTCCTACAATGAGCAGTTCTTC.

The rearrangement joins TRBV5-6 to TRBJ2-3; D is ambiguous. The V gene lost 0 bases and the J gene lost 6 bases, with 5 bases spanning the gap. This CDR3 is 12 amino acids long. CDR1 is SGHDT and CDR2 is YYEEEE in the germline V gene. The CDR3 reads CASSLARDTQYF. The DNA of the CDR3 is TGTGCCAGCAGCTTGGCGAGGGATACGCAGTATTTT.

The gene calls are TRBV27 and TRBJ1-1, with 10 bases identical to TRBD1. The CDR3 runs 13 residues. V shed 6 bases and J 9 bases; nucleotides not matched to a gene: 7. In germline, CDR1 is MNHEY, CDR2 SMNVEV (reference sequence). DNA for the CDR3: TGTGCCAGCAGCCCCTTGACAGGGGGCAAAGCTTTCTTT. This gives the protein CASSPLTGGKAFF.

This clone was detected only once. The chain employs TRBV10-1 and TRBJ2-2; no firm D call. V dropped 2 bases and J dropped 1 base, with 5 bases sitting between them. Looked up from germline, CDR1 is WNHNN and CDR2 is SYGVQD (reference sequence). The CDR3 totals 14 residues. For the CDR3, the DNA is TGCGCCAGCAGTGAGACCAGGAACACCGGGGAGCTGTTTTTT. Translated: CASSETRNTGELFF.

The rearrangement uses TRBV7-9 and TRBJ2-1; 9 nucleotides align to TRBD2. The germline gives CDR1 SEHNR, CDR2 FQNEAQ (reference sequence). Losses at the gene ends were 4 bases for V and 4 bases for J; bases not matched to a gene: 14. CDR3 size: 18 residues. The CDR3 region has the DNA TGTGCCAGCAGCTCCATGGGGCTCGAGCGGGGGGTTTACAATGAGCAGTTCTTC. This sequence encodes CASSSMGLERGVYNEQFF.

This clone was observed a handful of times. The V and J genes are TRBV28 and TRBJ1-2; D remains unclear. Trimming removed 3 bases from V and 5 bases from J, with 13 bases in between. This CDR3 contains 14 residues. Germline CDR1 and CDR2: MDHEN and SYDVKM. The CDR3 sequence is CASSFSSEYYGYTF. The CDR3 nucleotides read TGTGCCAGCAGTTTCTCCTCAGAATATTATGGCTACACCTTC.

V gene TRBV27 combines with J gene TRBJ2-7; TRBD1 is a possible D gene (6 bases). The CDR3 totals 14 residues. V lost 5 bases and J 0 bases, leaving 11 bases between the germline ends. CDR1 is MNHEY and CDR2 is SMNVEV in the germline V gene (reference sequence). The CDR3: CASSPQGPSYEQYF. CDR3 DNA: TGTGCCAGCAGTCCCCAGGGGCCCTCCTACGAGCAGTACTTC.

The table lists this clone with a few counts. The chain recombines TRBV6-5 with TRBJ2-5; possible D gene TRBD2, 5 bases. Germline values: CDR1 MNHEY, CDR2 SVGAGI. The V end lost 0 bases, the J end lost 3 bases, and 8 bases lay between the germline ends. CDR3 length equals 14 residues. CDR3 protein: CASSYSHGEETQYF. The CDR3 DNA reads as TGTGCCAGCAGTTACTCGCACGGGGAAGAGACCCAGTACTTC.

V and J are TRBV2 and TRBJ2-5, with D possibly matching TRBD1 (5 bases). Germline V gene data show CDR1 as SNHLY and CDR2 as FYNNEI. Trimming took off 2 bases at V and 5 bases at J, with 15 bases between the two ends. This CDR3 region has 15 residues. Here the CDR3 reads CASSERARAGETQYF. The CDR3 region has the DNA TGTGCCAGCAGTGAAAGGGCCCGGGCAGGGGAGACCCAGTACTTC.

This chain joins TRBV9 and TRBJ2-6; 8 nucleotides align to TRBD1. The germline gives CDR1 SGDLS, CDR2 YYNGEE. Germline trimming cut 4 bases from V and 0 bases from J; bases unmatched to any gene: 9. This CDR3 comprises 18 residues. The CDR3 sequence: CASSITTGADSGANVLTF. The CDR3 coding sequence is TGTGCCAGCAGCATAACGACAGGGGCGGACTCTGGGGCCAACGTCCTGACTTTC. Supplemented by reference TRBV9 and TRBJ2-6, the full variable domain reads DSGVTQTPKHLITATGQRVTLRCSPRSGDLSVYWYQQSLDQGLQFLIQYYNGEERAKGNILERFSAQQFPDLHSELNLSSLELGDSALYFCASSITTGADSGANVLTFGAGSRLTVL.

The rearrangement uses TRBV29-1 and TRBJ2-5, with TRBD2 matching 7 bases. V lost 6 bases and J lost 4; bases outside the gene matches: 8. The CDR3 contains 13 residues. The germline gives CDR1 SQVTM, CDR2 ANQGSEA. CDR3 sequence: CSVLWAGAETQYF. CDR3 coding DNA: TGCAGCGTGTTATGGGCGGGAGCAGAGACCCAGTACTTC. The complete variable domain, with remaining parts taken from reference TRBV29-1 and TRBJ2-5, reads SAVISQKPSRDICQRGTSLTIQCQVDSQVTMMFWYRQQPGQSLTLIATANQGSEATYESGFVIDKFPISRPNLTFSTLTVSNMSPEDSSIYLCSVLWAGAETQYFGPGTRLLVL.

The chain recombines TRBV6-1 with TRBJ2-1; TRBD1 matches 9 bases. Trimming removed 7 bases from V and 7 bases from J; junction bases left unmatched: 11. The CDR3 extends over 15 amino acids. Germline V lookup: CDR1 MNHNS, CDR2 SASEGT. The CDR3 bases are TGTGCCAGCACTTCCGGGACAGGGCTCAGGAATGAGCAGTTCTTC. Its translation is CASTSGTGLRNEQFF.

The chain links TRBV30 to TRBJ2-2, with D possibly matching TRBD1 (5 bases). The germline V and J ends were trimmed by 2 bases and 7 bases, with 8 bases remaining between them. The germline gives CDR1 GTSNPN, CDR2 SVGIG (reference sequence). The CDR3 sequence is 12 residues long. The CDR3 DNA sequence: TGTGCCTGGAGTCCTCAGGGCGGGGAGCTGTTTTTT. Protein: CAWSPQGGELFF.

This clone was detected only a few times. The rearrangement links TRBV5-5 to TRBJ1-1; D possibly corresponds to TRBD1 (5 bases). Trimming took 1 base from V and 7 from J, leaving 14 bases between them. The CDR3 runs to 14 residues. Germline V gives CDR1 SGHKS, CDR2 YYEKEE (reference sequence). CDR3 region: CASSLTDSCCEAFF. DNA of the CDR3: TGTGCCAGCAGCTTGACTGACAGCTGCTGTGAAGCTTTCTTT.

This chain connects TRBV6-1 to TRBJ2-1; TRBD2 agrees at 7 bases. J was trimmed by 3 bases and V by 4 bases; bases with no gene match: 6. The CDR3 has 15 amino acids. CDR1 is MNHNS, CDR2 SASEGT, per germline. CDR3 sequence reads: CASSGREGIYNEQFF. The CDR3, as DNA: TGTGCCAGCAGTGGGAGGGAGGGTATCTACAATGAGCAGTTCTTC.

The chain has TRBV7-8 and TRBJ2-5; the match to TRBD2 covers 8 bases. Germline V lookup: CDR1 SGHVS, CDR2 FQNEAQ. The CDR3 loop spans 15 amino acids. Unmatched junction bases numbered 9, after V lost 4 bases and J lost 5 bases. CDR3 sequence reads: CASSSGGPGRETQYF. CDR3 coding DNA: TGTGCCAGCAGCTCGGGGGGGCCGGGTAGGGAGACCCAGTACTTC.

The chain carries TRBV7-9 and TRBJ2-3; TRBD1 might be the D (5 bases). Germline V gives CDR1 SEHNR, CDR2 FQNEAQ (reference sequence). With 8 bases removed from V and 6 bases from J, the gap between germline ends came to 15 bases. The CDR3 totals 13 residues. The CDR3 DNA is TGTGCCAGCGGGGCCACGAACTCGGATACGCAGTATTTT. Amino acids: CASGATNSDTQYF.

The chain couples TRBV11-2 to TRBJ2-7; 7 nucleotides match TRBD1. The trim removed 4 bases at V and 5 bases at J, leaving 11 bases unmatched. Germline CDR1 SGHAT, CDR2 FQNNGV. The CDR3 runs 15 residues. Here the CDR3 DNA reads TGTGCCAGCAGCTACCCCCCGGGACAGTGGAACGAGCAGTACTTC. This translates into CASSYPPGQWNEQYF.

J is TRBJ2-7 and V is TRBV5-4; possible D gene TRBD2, 5 bases. With 4 bases removed from V and 0 bases from J, the gap between germline ends came to 8 bases. Germline assignment: CDR1 SGHNT and CDR2 YYREEE (reference sequence). There are 13 residues in the CDR3. The CDR3 nucleotides are TGTGCCAGCAGCACGGACTCCTCCTACGAGCAGTACTTC. Translated: CASSTDSSYEQYF.

The chain employs TRBV7-2 and TRBJ2-5; D not resolved. The CDR3 runs to 13 residues. CDR1 is SGHTA and CDR2 is FQGNSA in the germline V gene. V shed 7 bases and J shed 5 bases, with 14 bases lying between them. DNA of the CDR3: TGTGCCAGCATCCCAAACTCTTACGAGACCCAGTACTTC. It yields the protein CASIPNSYETQYF.

The CDR3 loop is CASSIGPPGGTDTQYF. The CDR3 bases are TGTGCCAGTAGTATAGGCCCCCCCGGAGGGACAGATACGCAGTATTTT. The chain employs TRBV19 and TRBJ2-3; a weak D match, TRBD2 (6 bases). The CDR3 sequence is 16 residues long. Germline CDR1 is LNHDA and CDR2 is SQIVND (reference sequence). V lost 1 base to trimming and J lost 3 bases, with 14 bases between them.

The genes are TRBV7-9 and TRBJ2-1, with TRBD2 matching over 9 bases. This CDR3 contains 16 residues. Losses at the gene ends were 0 bases for V and 2 bases for J; bases not matched to a gene: 2. Germline CDR1 SEHNR, CDR2 FQNEAQ (reference sequence). The CDR3 spells CASSLAAGGPYNEQFF. The CDR3 DNA reads TGTGCCAGCAGCTTAGCGGCGGGGGGGCCCTACAATGAGCAGTTCTTC.

The V and J genes are TRBV5-4 and TRBJ2-3, with 7 nucleotides matching TRBD1. Per the germline V gene, CDR1 is SGHNT and CDR2 is YYREEE (reference sequence). V lost 4 bases to trimming and J lost 12 bases; unmatched junction nucleotides: 11. CDR3 length: 13 amino acids. The chain's CDR3 is CASSANMDRPQYF. The DNA for the CDR3 is TGTGCCAGCAGCGCCAACATGGACAGGCCCCAGTATTTT.

The rearrangement links TRBV2 to TRBJ1-1, with 8 bases that match TRBD1. CDR3 length: 15 amino acids. The junction had 5 bases not matched to a gene; V was cut back by 4 bases and J by 1 base. CDR1 is SNHLY and CDR2 is FYNNEI in the germline V gene. The CDR3 DNA follows: TGTGCCAGCAGTGCCATCGGGACAGGGAACACTGAAGCTTTCTTT. It translates to CASSAIGTGNTEAFF.

The J gene is TRBJ2-3, the V gene TRBV11-2; a weak D match, TRBD1 (6 bases). V was trimmed by 0 bases and J by 4 bases, leaving 11 bases between them. This CDR3 spans 15 amino acids. CDR1 is SGHAT, CDR2 FQNNGV, per germline. The CDR3 region is CASSLDRDISDTQYF. Written as DNA, the CDR3 is TGTGCCAGCAGCTTAGACCGGGACATATCAGATACGCAGTATTTT.

Turning to this clone: One end of the junction is discordant with germline, which a read error may explain. The chain joins TRBV20-1 to TRBJ2-1, with a possible D match to TRBD2 (6 bases). Germline assignment: CDR1 DFQATT and CDR2 SNEGSKA (reference sequence). The CDR3 consists of 11 residues. The CDR3 is CSARMREMRIF. The CDR3 nucleotides read TGCAGTGCTAGAATGCGGGAAATGCGGATCTTC.

The chain links TRBV5-1 to TRBJ2-5; D perhaps matches TRBD1 (5 bases). The DNA end is more similar to TRBJ2-7, so the J call may be wrong. The length of the CDR3 is 12 residues. Germline CDR1 is SGHRS and CDR2 is YFSETQ. CDR3 sequence reads: CASSLGDYEQYF. The CDR3, as DNA: TGCGCCAGCAGCTTAGGGGACTACGAGCAGTACTTC.

The chain couples TRBV28 to TRBJ1-3; the D gene is possibly TRBD1 (6 bases). CDR3 length: 17 amino acids. Germline CDR1 MDHEN, CDR2 SYDVKM. V shed 4 bases and J shed 0 bases, with 16 bases lying between them. CDR3 loop: CASSSIPQGISGNTIYF. The DNA for the CDR3 is TGTGCCAGCAGTTCCATCCCTCAGGGGATCTCTGGAAACACCATATATTTT. Full variable domain (missing parts from reference TRBV28 and TRBJ1-3): DVKVTQSSRYLVKRTGEKVFLECVQDMDHENMFWYRQDPGLGLRLIYFSYDVKMKEKGDIPEGYSVSREKKERFSLILESASTNQTSMYLCASSSIPQGISGNTIYFGEGSWLTVV.

The gene calls are TRBV27 and TRBJ1-1; TRBD1 agrees at 8 bases. Looked up from germline, CDR1 is MNHEY and CDR2 is SMNVEV (reference sequence). This CDR3 has 14 residues. Trimming removed 4 bases from V and 3 bases from J; junction bases left unmatched: 4. This CDR3 is CASSSYRGDTEAFF. CDR3 bases: TGTGCCAGCAGTTCCTACAGGGGGGACACTGAAGCTTTCTTT.

The V call is TRBV6-1, the J call TRBJ2-3; 9 bases align to TRBD1. V trimming: 4 bases; J trimming: 3 bases; junction bases outside the gene matches: 5. CDR1 is MNHNS, CDR2 SASEGT, per germline. The CDR3 extends over 15 amino acids. CDR3 nucleotides: TGTGCCAGCAGTGGGGGACAGGGAAGGACAGATACGCAGTATTTT. It yields the protein CASSGGQGRTDTQYF.

The V and J genes are TRBV7-6 and TRBJ1-1; D possibly corresponds to TRBD1 (6 bases). The CDR3 consists of 19 residues. V lost 5 bases to trimming and J lost 2 bases, with 27 bases between them. From germline, CDR1 is SGHVS and CDR2 FNYEAQ. In nucleotides, the CDR3 is TGTGCCAGCAGCCTTGCCCCGGGACAAATAAATGGATTAAACACTGAAGCTTTCTTT. This gives the protein CASSLAPGQINGLNTEAFF.